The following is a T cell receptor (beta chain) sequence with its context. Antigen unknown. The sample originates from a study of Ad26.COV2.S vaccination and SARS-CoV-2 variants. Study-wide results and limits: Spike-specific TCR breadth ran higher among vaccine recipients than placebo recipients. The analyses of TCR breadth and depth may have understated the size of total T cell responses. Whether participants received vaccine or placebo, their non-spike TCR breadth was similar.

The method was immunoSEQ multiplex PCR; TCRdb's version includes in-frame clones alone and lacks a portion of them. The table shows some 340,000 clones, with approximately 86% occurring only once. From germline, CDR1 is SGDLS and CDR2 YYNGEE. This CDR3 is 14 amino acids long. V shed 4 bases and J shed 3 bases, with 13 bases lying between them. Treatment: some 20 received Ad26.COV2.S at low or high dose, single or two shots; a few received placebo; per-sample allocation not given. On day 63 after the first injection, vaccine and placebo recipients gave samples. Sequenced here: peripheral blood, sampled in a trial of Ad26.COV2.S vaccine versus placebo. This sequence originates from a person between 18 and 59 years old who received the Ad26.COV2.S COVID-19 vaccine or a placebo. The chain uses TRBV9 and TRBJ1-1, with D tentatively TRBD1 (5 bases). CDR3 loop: CASSPDIGYTEAFF. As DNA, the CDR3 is TGTGCCAGCAGCCCGGACATAGGGTACACTGAAGCTTTCTTT.